This entry concerns a single T cell receptor beta chain. Its antigen is unidentified. PCR involved 60 Vbeta and 13 Jbeta primers. Under the authors' procedure: Around 80 million unique TCR beta chains, some 9.9 million of them shared, were counted by a later analysis. The method was immunoSEQ multiplex PCR; TCRdb's version includes in-frame clones alone and lacks a portion of them. That table is the source of V, J and clone size, and D and trimming were worked out from the DNA. The repertoire holds 150,000 to 200,000 clones, with roughly 83% as singletons. CDR3 length equals 17 residues. The germline V gene encodes CDR1 LNHDA and CDR2 SQIVND (reference sequence). The V end lost 5 bases, the J end lost 4 bases, and 21 bases lay between the germline ends. This sample is part of a study of cytomegalovirus exposure and HLA in healthy donors. Across the study: Early release data held 75 million to 90 million unique TCRs from HLA-typed donors. Assignment to the Caucasian-associated ancestry cluster applied to around 80% of the 350 to 500 genotyped donors. Study-level points and caveats: TRBV6-2, TRBV6-3 and other indistinguishable V segments were excluded.

The gene calls are TRBV19 and TRBJ2-1, with a weak D call TRBD1 (5 bases). The sequenced material came from PBMCs. The sequence was obtained from a woman aged 45-60 years in good health and CMV-seronegative. In nucleotides, the CDR3 is TGTGCCAGTAGTCCTTACCCAACAGGAACCATTTACAATGAGCAGTTCTTC. Amino acids: CASSPYPTGTIYNEQFF.